Listed below are T cell receptor beta chains from one sample, sequenced in a study of blood T cell repertoires in COVID-19. Libraries were prepared by immunoSEQ multiplex PCR; TCRdb keeps only in-frame clonotypes and omits some of them. Among about 130,000 clones listed, 85% were seen once. The sample consisted of peripheral blood. The receptors shown here come from a woman over 75 with acute or convalescent COVID-19. Both conserved end residues are part of each CDR3. The D gene is left open where the match is weak. Not every row has a clone size; where given, it reads once, few, many or a size class.

abundance	d_gene	v_gene	j_gene	CDR3nt	CDR3aa
-	-	TRBV7-3	TRBJ1-3	TGTGCCAGCAGCCCCGGGGCTGGAAACACCATATATTTT	CASSPGAGNTIYF
-	TRBD1	TRBV7-2	TRBJ1-6	TGTGCCAGCAGCCCTCACGGGACAGGGAATTCACCCCTCCACTTT	CASSPHGTGNSPLHF
-	TRBD2	TRBV27	TRBJ2-2	TGTGCCAGCAGTTTATGGGGGGGTGCCACCGGGGAGCTGTTTTTT	CASSLWGGATGELFF
-	-	TRBV29-1	TRBJ2-4	TGCAGCGTTAGGGGGGGATCCAAAAACATTCAGTACTTC	CSVRGGSKNIQYF
few	-	TRBV7-2	TRBJ1-1	TGTGCCAGCAGCTTAGGGGGGCCGATGAACACTGAAGCTTTCTTT	CASSLGGPMNTEAFF
-	-	TRBV18	TRBJ2-7	TGTGCCAGCTCACCAACAGGGACCCACGAGCAGTACTTC	CASSPTGTHEQYF
-	TRBD2	TRBV27	TRBJ2-2	TGTGCCAGCAGTTTAGGTTCAGGACTAGCGGGGGGGCCTGTTGGGGAGCTGTTTTTT	CASSLGSGLAGGPVGELFF
-	-	TRBV5-1	TRBJ1-1	TGCGCCAGCAGCCTCCTGGGCCCCACTGAAGCTTTCTTT	CASSLLGPTEAFF
-	-	TRBV3-1/TRBV3-2	TRBJ2-7	TGTGCCAGCAGCCAAGACGGGGGTGGTTACGAGCAGTACTTC	CASSQDGGGYEQYF
-	-	TRBV5-4	TRBJ1-1	TGTGCCAGCAGCTTGGACAGGGACCGCTCGCAAGCTTTCTTT	CASSLDRDRSQAFF
-	-	TRBV5-5	TRBJ1-4	TGTGCCAGCAGCTTGGGTGGGTTCGGCGGTGAACTGTTTTTT	CASSLGGFGGELFF
-	TRBD1	TRBV23-1	TRBJ2-4	TGCGCCAGCAGTCAACCCCGCCCCCGACAGGGTGAAGCCAAAAACATTCAGTACTTC	CASSQPRPRQGEAKNIQYF
-	-	TRBV7-9	TRBJ1-1	TGTGCCAGCAGCACCAACCAGGGGCTTGAAGCTTTCTTT	CASSTNQGLEAFF
-	TRBD1	TRBV3-1/TRBV3-2	TRBJ1-3	TGTGCCAGCAGCCAGGGACAGTCCTCTGGAAACACCATATATTTT	CASSQGQSSGNTIYF
-	-	TRBV5-1	TRBJ2-7	TGCGCCAGCAGCTTGGTCAGGGAATCCTACGAGCAGTACTTC	CASSLVRESYEQYF
-	-	TRBV5-1	TRBJ1-2	TGCGCCAGCAGCTTAGACAGGCGTGGCTACACCTTC	CASSLDRRGYTF
-	TRBD2	TRBV5-4	TRBJ2-5	TGTGCCAGCAGCTCCCGGGGACTAGCTGTTGAGACCCAGTACTTC	CASSSRGLAVETQYF
few	TRBD1	TRBV9	TRBJ1-1	TGTGCCAGCAGCGTTACCGGACAGGCTGAAGCTTTCTTT	CASSVTGQAEAFF
once	TRBD1	TRBV28	TRBJ2-1	TGTGCCAGCAGACCAGGGGGAAGCTCCTACAATGAGCAGTTCTTC	CASRPGGSSYNEQFF
-	-	TRBV2	TRBJ1-1	TGTGCCAGCAGGGGGGGAAGCGCGAACACTGAAGCTTTCTTT	CASRGGSANTEAFF
-	TRBD1	TRBV7-9	TRBJ1-1	TGTGCCAGCAGCTTAGCGCGGGGACAGGGGGCTACTGAAGCTTTCTTT	CASSLARGQGATEAFF
-	-	TRBV6-4	TRBJ1-2	TGTGCCAGCAGTGACTCGGGGGGTGGCTACACCTTC	CASSDSGGGYTF
-	TRBD1	TRBV4-2	TRBJ1-2	TGTGCCAGCAGCCAAGATATACAGGGGGACTATGGCTACACCTTC	CASSQDIQGDYGYTF
-	TRBD1	TRBV5-1	TRBJ1-1	TGCGCCACCCAAGGGGACAGGGGCGGCACTGAAGCTTTCTTT	CATQGDRGGTEAFF
-	-	TRBV6-5	TRBJ1-3	TGTGCCAGCAGTTCGGGCAGGGGCAACACCATATATTTT	CASSSGRGNTIYF
-	-	TRBV5-1	TRBJ1-1	TGCGCCAGCAGCTCCGACAGACACACTGAAGCTTTCTTT	CASSSDRHTEAFF
once	TRBD1	TRBV15	TRBJ2-2	TGTGCCACCAGCAGACCGGGGACAGGCTACACCGGGGAGCTGTTTTTT	CATSRPGTGYTGELFF
-	TRBD1	TRBV16	TRBJ1-5	TGTGCCAGCAGCCATACAGGGGGTCCCCATCAGCCCCAGCATTTT	CASSHTGGPHQPQHF
-	-	TRBV6-5	TRBJ1-2	TGTGCCAGCAGTCGGCGGAGTAACTATGGCTACACCTTC	CASSRRSNYGYTF
-	-	TRBV6-5	TRBJ1-3	TGTGCCAGCAGTTACGGTTGGGGCACAGGAAACACCATATATTTT	CASSYGWGTGNTIYF
-	-	TRBV7-2	TRBJ2-1	TGTGCCAGCAACTTCAGATGGAGCTCCTACAATGAGCAGTTCTTC	CASNFRWSSYNEQFF
-	TRBD1	TRBV5-1	TRBJ2-1	TGCGCCAGCGCCTGGGGGACAGGCGGCAATGAGCAGTTCTTC	CASAWGTGGNEQFF
once	-	TRBV9	TRBJ1-1	TGTGCCAGCACCCGAGTGGGGGCGAACACTGAAGCTTTCTTT	CASTRVGANTEAFF
-	-	TRBV27	TRBJ1-6	TGTGCCAGCAGTTTCTCGAGTAATTCACCCCTCCACTTT	CASSFSSNSPLHF
-	TRBD1	TRBV3-1/TRBV3-2	TRBJ2-2	TGTGCCAGCAGCCAAGAAGGGGGCGGAAGCTCCGGGGAGCTGTTTTTT	CASSQEGGGSSGELFF
-	-	TRBV14	TRBJ2-1	TGTGCCAGCAGCCAATTTTTGAGCTCCTACAATGAGCAGTTCTTC	CASSQFLSSYNEQFF
-	TRBD1	TRBV5-1	TRBJ2-5	TGCGCCAGCAGCTTGTCTCAGGGGGCGCGCCGGGAGACCCAGTACTTC	CASSLSQGARRETQYF
-	-	TRBV18	TRBJ1-1	TGTGCCAGCTCACCATCCAGAGACATGAACACTGAAGCTTTCTTT	CASSPSRDMNTEAFF
-	-	TRBV19	TRBJ1-3	TGTGCCAGTAGTATGGCACGCTCTGGAAACACCATATATTTT	CASSMARSGNTIYF
-	-	TRBV2	TRBJ1-5	TGTGCCAGCAGTGTGTCAGGGGCCTTCAATCAGCCCCAGCATTTT	CASSVSGAFNQPQHF
-	TRBD1	TRBV2	TRBJ2-4	TGTGCCAGCGGACAGGGTCCCAAAAACATTCAGTACTTC	CASGQGPKNIQYF
few	TRBD1	TRBV5-6	TRBJ1-2	TGTGCCAGCAGTCGGGACAGTACTAACTATGGCTACACCTTC	CASSRDSTNYGYTF
-	-	TRBV7-6	TRBJ1-2	TGTGCCAGCAGCCGCCTAACAGGTCTAACAGTTCATGGCTACACCTTC	CASSRLTGLTVHGYTF
few	TRBD1	TRBV10-3	TRBJ1-5	TGTGCCATCAGTGACCCAGGGGGTCAGCCCCAGCATTTT	CAISDPGGQPQHF
-	-	TRBV4-1	TRBJ2-2	TGCGCCAGCAGCCCCACGGACAGACACACCGGGGAGCTGTTTTTT	CASSPTDRHTGELFF
-	TRBD2	TRBV6-2/TRBV6-3	TRBJ2-5	TGTGCCAGCAGTCTGGGACTAGCGGGGGGGCCTAGGGAGACCCAGTACTTC	CASSLGLAGGPRETQYF
-	-	TRBV13	TRBJ1-6	TGTGCCAGCAGGCGGGGCTCCTATAATTCACCCCTCCACTTT	CASRRGSYNSPLHF
-	TRBD2	TRBV7-9	TRBJ2-5	TGTGCCAGCAGCATGGGACTAGCGGCGAAAGAGACCCAGTACTTC	CASSMGLAAKETQYF
-	-	TRBV2	TRBJ2-7	TGTGCCAGCAGGGGAGTAACGACGGGTGGAGAGCAGTACTTC	CASRGVTTGGEQYF
-	-	TRBV11-3	TRBJ1-1	TGTGCCAGCCCCATAAACCACGGGAAGAACACTGAAGCTTTCTTT	CASPINHGKNTEAFF
-	-	TRBV6-6	TRBJ1-6	TGTGCCAGCAGTCCGGGGACTTATAATTCACCCCTCCACTTT	CASSPGTYNSPLHF
-	-	TRBV6-1	TRBJ2-3	TGTGCCAGCAGTGCCTCCAGGGGCCACGAGCCAGATACGCAGTATTTT	CASSASRGHEPDTQYF
few	TRBD2	TRBV10-3	TRBJ2-1	TGTGCCATCAATTTAGCGGGGCAGGACAATGAGCAGTTCTTC	CAINLAGQDNEQFF